The 2 T cell receptor beta chains in this list originate from one sample, sequenced in a study of OX40 agonist ivuxolimab in advanced cancers. Using immunoSEQ multiplex PCR, the repertoire was profiled, and TCRdb retains in-frame clones only, with some absent. The sample carries tens of thousands of clones, 75% to 95% recorded once. Here the sequenced sample was CD4+ or CD8+ T cells sorted from blood, taken in a trial of the OX40 agonist ivuxolimab. These receptors came from an adult with an advanced solid tumor such as melanoma, head and neck, liver or kidney cancer.

This chain uses TRBV6-4 with TRBJ1-1, with D uncertain. Trimming removed 7 bases from V and 5 bases from J, with 14 bases in between. CDR3 length: 13 residues. In germline, CDR1 is MRHNA, CDR2 SNTAGT. CDR3 sequence reads: CASKETPRTEAFF. CDR3 DNA: TGTGCCAGCAAGGAGACACCGAGGACTGAAGCTTTCTTT.

The genes are TRBV28 and TRBJ2-7, with 8 bases that match TRBD1. Trimming took 2 bases from V and 2 from J; bases not matched to a gene: 8. The length of the CDR3 is 16 residues. Germline assignment: CDR1 MDHEN and CDR2 SYDVKM. The CDR3 loop reads CASSLGSQGDPYEQYF. DNA for the CDR3: TGTGCCAGCAGTTTAGGGTCACAGGGGGATCCCTACGAGCAGTACTTC.